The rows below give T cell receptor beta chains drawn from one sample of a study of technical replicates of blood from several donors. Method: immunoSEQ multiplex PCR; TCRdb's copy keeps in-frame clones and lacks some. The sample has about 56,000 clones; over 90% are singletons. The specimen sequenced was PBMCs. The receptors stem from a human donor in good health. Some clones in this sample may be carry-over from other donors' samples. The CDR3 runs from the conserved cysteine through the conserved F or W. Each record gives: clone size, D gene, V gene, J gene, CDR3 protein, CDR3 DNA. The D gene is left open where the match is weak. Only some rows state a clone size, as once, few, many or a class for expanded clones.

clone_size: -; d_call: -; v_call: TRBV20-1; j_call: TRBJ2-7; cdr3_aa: CSASPVREQYF; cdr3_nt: TGCAGTGCTTCCCCCGTTCGCGAGCAGTACTTC
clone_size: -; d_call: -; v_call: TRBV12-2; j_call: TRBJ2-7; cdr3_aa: CASRFRLRGPPDYEQYF; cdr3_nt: TGTGCAAGTCGCTTTCGGCTAAGGGGTCCCCCCGACTACGAGCAGTACTTC
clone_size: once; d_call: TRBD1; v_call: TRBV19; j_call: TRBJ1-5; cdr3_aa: CATQKGQGVNQPQHF; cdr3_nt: TGTGCCACCCAGAAGGGACAGGGAGTAAATCAGCCCCAGCATTTT
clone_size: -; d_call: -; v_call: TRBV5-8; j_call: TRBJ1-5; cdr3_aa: CASSLRRDQPQHF; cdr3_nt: TGTGCCAGCAGCTTGAGGAGGGATCAGCCCCAGCATTTT
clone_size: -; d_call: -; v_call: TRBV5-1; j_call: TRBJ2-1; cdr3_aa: CASSLGLGKSYNEQFF; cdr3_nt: TGCGCCAGCAGCTTGGGACTAGGAAAATCCTACAATGAGCAGTTCTTC
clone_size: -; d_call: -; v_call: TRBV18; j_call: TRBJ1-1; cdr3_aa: CASSPPSGSTEAFF; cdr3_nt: TGTGCCAGCTCACCACCGTCGGGTAGCACTGAAGCTTTCTTT
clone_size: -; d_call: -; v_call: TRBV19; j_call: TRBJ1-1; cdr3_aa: CASSIEPVGVRTEAFF; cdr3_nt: TGTGCCAGTAGTATAGAACCGGTCGGGGTCAGGACTGAAGCTTTCTTT
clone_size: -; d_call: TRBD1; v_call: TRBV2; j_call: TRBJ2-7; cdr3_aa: CASRERTGRTYEQYF; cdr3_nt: TGTGCCAGCAGGGAAAGGACAGGCCGTACCTACGAGCAGTACTTC
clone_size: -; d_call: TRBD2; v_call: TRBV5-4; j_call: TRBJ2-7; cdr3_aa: CASSPSGRAYEQYF; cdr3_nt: TGTGCCAGCAGCCCCAGCGGGAGGGCCTACGAGCAGTACTTC
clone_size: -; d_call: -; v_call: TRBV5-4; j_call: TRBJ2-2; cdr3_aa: CASSLGSGIDTGELFF; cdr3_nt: TGTGCCAGCAGCTTGGGTTCCGGGATTGACACCGGGGAGCTGTTTTTT
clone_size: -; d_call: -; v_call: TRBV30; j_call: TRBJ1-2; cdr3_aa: CAWSTGPRGYTF; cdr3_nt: TGTGCCTGGTCTACAGGGCCCAGGGGCTACACCTTC
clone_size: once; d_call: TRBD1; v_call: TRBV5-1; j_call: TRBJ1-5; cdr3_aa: CASSPTGDPIQPQHF; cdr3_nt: TGCGCCAGCAGCCCGACAGGGGACCCGATCCAGCCCCAGCATTTT
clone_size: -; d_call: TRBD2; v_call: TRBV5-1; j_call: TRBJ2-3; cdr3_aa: CASRTSGSWTDTQYF; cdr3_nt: TGCGCCAGCCGGACTAGCGGGAGCTGGACAGATACGCAGTATTTT
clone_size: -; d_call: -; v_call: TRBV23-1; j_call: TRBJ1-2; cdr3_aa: CASSQIWSFFFYTF; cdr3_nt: TGCGCCAGCAGTCAAATATGGAGCTTTTTTTTCTACACCTTC